This TCR beta chain was sequenced in a study of shared clonotypes between healthy human individuals. This clone has a handful of counts. The antigen is not known. Other DNA sequences of this sample code for an identical CDR3. The donors, all of them Caucasian adults, lived in Nashville, Tennessee. The data were produced by immunoSEQ multiplex PCR, yet TCRdb's version contains in-frame clones alone and is incomplete. This sample has 900,000 to 1,200,000 clones, with approximately 78% found just once. General study results and limits: Investigators collected only blood, and repertoires in tissues likely differ. Sorted-subset samples were not fully sequenced, rarefaction indicated.

Germline V lookup: CDR1 KGHSH, CDR2 LQKENI. The CDR3 consists of 13 residues. Trimming left V 3 bases short and J 2 bases short, with 7 bases between. This rearrangement joins TRBV18 to TRBJ1-2; tentatively, D is TRBD1 (5 bases). What was sequenced was memory CD4+ T cells from PBMCs. The subset: CD45RA-negative fraction. The origin of this receptor is a man younger than 35 in good health. Some clones in this sample may be carry-over from other donors' samples. The CDR3 spells CASSPDSNYGYTF. In DNA, the CDR3 is TGTGCCAGCTCACCCGACAGCAACTATGGCTACACCTTC. Looking up the rest from reference TRBV18 and TRBJ1-2 gives the full variable domain: NAGVMQNPRHLVRRRGQEARLRCSPMKGHSHVYWYRQLPEEGLKFMVYLQKENIIDESGMPKERFSAEFPKEGPSILRIQQVVRGDSAAYFCASSPDSNYGYTFGSGTRLTVV.